This is a list of T cell receptor beta chains from one sample in a study of T cell responses to AZD1222 COVID-19 vaccine. Method: immunoSEQ multiplex PCR; TCRdb's copy keeps in-frame clones and lacks some. This sample carries 40,000 to 55,000 clones, roughly 87% of them seen once, and the ten largest clones take approximately 37%. Here the sequenced sample was peripheral blood, taken 28 days after the second AZD1222 dose. Receptors originate from an adult who received the AZD1222 COVID-19 vaccine. Each CDR3 is given with its conserved first and last residue. The D gene is left open where the match is weak. Clone size appears in some rows only: once, few, many, or a class for an expanded clone.

CDR3,DNA,J,size,D,length,V
CASSYLRFSGANVLTF,TGTGCCAGCAGTTACTTGCGGTTCTCTGGGGCCAACGTCCTGACTTTC,TRBJ2-6,NA,NA,16,TRBV6-5
CASSPSYSGGGTDTQYF,TGTGCCAGCAGTCCTTCATATAGCGGGGGGGGTACAGATACGCAGTATTTT,TRBJ2-3,NA,TRBD2,17,TRBV27
CASSEEGTGPSPLHF,TGTGCCAGCAGTGAAGAGGGGACAGGGCCATCACCCCTCCACTTT,TRBJ1-6,NA,TRBD1,15,TRBV2
CASSEGGGYNEQFF,TGTGCCAGTAGTGAAGGGGGCGGGTACAATGAGCAGTTCTTC,TRBJ2-1,NA,TRBD1,14,TRBV19
CASSLVNRPNTEAFF,TGTGCCAGCAGCTTAGTGAACAGGCCGAACACTGAAGCTTTCTTT,TRBJ1-1,NA,NA,15,TRBV11-1
CASSPLRLAGGNQETQYF,TGTGCCAGCAGCCCACTCCGGCTAGCGGGGGGGAACCAAGAGACCCAGTACTTC,TRBJ2-5,NA,TRBD2,18,TRBV7-2
CASGRTGAYNEQFF,TGTGCCAGCGGTCGGACAGGGGCCTACAATGAGCAGTTCTTC,TRBJ2-1,NA,TRBD1,14,TRBV11-3
CASSISREAQYF,TGTGCCAGTAGTATAAGCAGGGAGGCCCAGTACTTC,TRBJ2-5,NA,NA,12,TRBV19
CASRVGGGKDEQYF,TGTGCCAGCAGAGTAGGTGGGGGTAAGGACGAGCAGTACTTC,TRBJ2-7,NA,NA,14,TRBV14
CASSATGPTRSTDTQYF,TGTGCCAGCAGCGCAACGGGACCGACTCGTAGCACAGATACGCAGTATTTT,TRBJ2-3,NA,NA,17,TRBV9
CASSPGDRGETQYF,TGTGCCAGCAGCCCAGGTGACAGGGGAGAGACCCAGTACTTC,TRBJ2-5,NA,TRBD1,14,TRBV5-8
CASSLGLVATNEKLFF,TGTGCCAGCAGTTTAGGCCTGGTTGCAACTAATGAAAAACTGTTTTTT,TRBJ1-4,NA,NA,16,TRBV6-5
CASRRGGYYNEQFF,TGTGCCAGTAGGAGAGGGGGCTACTACAATGAGCAGTTCTTC,TRBJ2-1,NA,TRBD1,14,TRBV19
CAVSEGQDGYTF,TGTGCCGTTTCGGAGGGGCAGGATGGCTACACCTTC,TRBJ1-2,few,NA,12,TRBV10-3
CASSLTGQPTGELFF,TGTGCCAGCAGTCTCACCGGACAGCCCACCGGGGAGCTGTTTTTT,TRBJ2-2,NA,NA,15,TRBV6-5
CASSPLQGSGNTIYF,TGTGCCAGCAGCCCCCTGCAGGGCTCGGGAAACACCATATATTTT,TRBJ1-3,NA,NA,15,TRBV3-1/TRBV3-2
CASSSGTYGYTF,TGTGCCAGCAGCTCAGGGACCTATGGCTACACCTTC,TRBJ1-2,NA,NA,12,TRBV6-2/TRBV6-3
CASSLGRGIGGELFF,TGTGCCAGCAGCTTGGGCAGGGGGATTGGCGGGGAGCTGTTTTTT,TRBJ2-2,NA,TRBD1,15,TRBV7-2
CASSLALSPGGLSYEQYF,TGTGCCAGCAGCTTAGCGCTTAGCCCAGGGGGCCTCTCCTACGAGCAGTACTTC,TRBJ2-7,NA,TRBD1,18,TRBV7-8
CASSSARNNEQFF,TGCGCCAGCAGCAGTGCCAGGAACAATGAGCAGTTCTTC,TRBJ2-1,NA,NA,13,TRBV10-1
CASSYRTSGLNYGYTF,TGTGCCAGCAGTTATAGGACCTCCGGACTAAACTATGGCTACACCTTC,TRBJ1-2,NA,NA,16,TRBV6-2/TRBV6-3
CASRSGIYEQYF,TGTGCCAGCAGGAGCGGGATCTACGAGCAGTACTTC,TRBJ2-7,few,TRBD2,12,TRBV27
CASSSPPPLAREQFF,TGTGCCAGCAGCTCCCCACCCCCGCTAGCTCGGGAGCAGTTCTTC,TRBJ2-1,NA,NA,15,TRBV7-8
CASRADRNSNQPQHF,TGCGCCAGCAGGGCGGACAGGAATAGCAATCAGCCCCAGCATTTT,TRBJ1-5,NA,TRBD1,15,TRBV10-2
CATQQANYGYTF,TGTGCCACCCAACAGGCCAACTATGGCTACACCTTC,TRBJ1-2,once,NA,12,TRBV11-2
CASSQGVRNTEAFF,TGCGCCAGCAGCCAAGGAGTGAGAAACACTGAAGCTTTCTTT,TRBJ1-1,NA,NA,14,TRBV4-3
CASSQNAGSNSPLHF,TGTGCCAGCAGTCAAAATGCAGGGAGTAATTCACCCCTCCACTTT,TRBJ1-6,NA,NA,15,TRBV6-6
CATSDLSGEAFF,TGTGCCACCAGTGATTTGTCGGGTGAAGCTTTCTTT,TRBJ1-1,NA,NA,12,TRBV24-1
CAWSSHYTGELFF,TGTGCCTGGAGTAGTCACTACACCGGGGAGCTGTTTTTT,TRBJ2-2,NA,NA,13,TRBV30
CASSQDLDLSYNSPLHF,TGTGCCAGCAGCCAAGATCTAGACCTCTCCTATAATTCACCCCTCCACTTT,TRBJ1-6,NA,NA,17,TRBV3-1/TRBV3-2
CASREGYGYTF,TGTGCCAGCAGGGAGGGCTATGGCTACACCTTC,TRBJ1-2,NA,NA,11,TRBV6-5
CASSRGQTTEAFF,TGTGCCAGCAGTCGGGGACAGACCACTGAAGCTTTCTTT,TRBJ1-1,few,TRBD1,13,TRBV27
CASSSAGGSYNEQFF,TGCGCCAGCAGCTCAGCGGGGGGTTCCTACAATGAGCAGTTCTTC,TRBJ2-1,NA,TRBD2,15,TRBV5-1
CASSQTGLAVDTQYF,TGTGCCAGCAGCCAGACGGGACTAGCGGTAGATACGCAGTATTTT,TRBJ2-3,NA,TRBD2,15,TRBV3-1/TRBV3-2
CSVESGQLNTEAFF,TGCAGCGTTGAATCCGGACAGTTGAACACTGAAGCTTTCTTT,TRBJ1-1,NA,NA,14,TRBV29-1
CASSGSRVGNQPQHF,TGTGCCAGCAGTGGTTCGAGGGTAGGCAATCAGCCCCAGCATTTT,TRBJ1-5,NA,NA,15,TRBV3-1/TRBV3-2
CASSASGFSANTGELFF,TGTGCCAGCAGCGCCTCCGGGTTTAGCGCGAACACCGGGGAGCTGTTTTTT,TRBJ2-2,NA,NA,17,TRBV9
CASSPPGSRSYGYTF,TGTGCCAGCAGCCCTCCGGGATCCAGGAGCTATGGCTACACCTTC,TRBJ1-2,NA,NA,15,TRBV3-1/TRBV3-2
CASSRDRADEKLFF,TGTGCCAGCAGCAGGGACAGGGCCGATGAAAAACTGTTTTTT,TRBJ1-4,once,TRBD1,14,TRBV7-2
CASSVDPSGGANNEQFF,TGTGCCAGCAGCGTGGACCCTAGCGGGGGGGCTAACAATGAGCAGTTCTTC,TRBJ2-1,once,TRBD2,17,TRBV9
CASSPLSGTGPNQPQHF,TGTGCCAGCAGCCCATTATCCGGGACAGGTCCAAATCAGCCCCAGCATTTT,TRBJ1-5,few,TRBD1,17,TRBV7-8
CASSLNRESDTQYF,TGTGCCAGCTCCCTAAACAGGGAGTCAGATACGCAGTATTTT,TRBJ2-3,NA,NA,14,TRBV6-5
CASSLERGPQGTQYF,TGTGCCAGCAGCTTAGAGAGGGGACCCCAGGGGACCCAGTACTTC,TRBJ2-5,NA,NA,15,TRBV7-2
CASSIEWNQPQHF,TGTGCCAGTAGTATAGAATGGAATCAGCCCCAGCATTTT,TRBJ1-5,NA,NA,13,TRBV19
CASSLGPENYGYTF,TGTGCCAGCAGCTTAGGCCCAGAAAACTATGGCTACACCTTC,TRBJ1-2,NA,NA,14,TRBV7-6
CASSITGYSNQPQHF,TGTGCCAGTAGTATAACAGGTTATAGCAATCAGCCCCAGCATTTT,TRBJ1-5,NA,NA,15,TRBV19
CASSRQGASGGNTIYF,TGTGCCAGCTCAAGACAGGGCGCTTCGGGGGGAAACACCATATATTTT,TRBJ1-3,NA,TRBD1,16,TRBV9
CASSPSNMGGPQETQYF,TGTGCCAGCAGCCCCTCAAACATGGGCGGACCTCAAGAGACCCAGTACTTC,TRBJ2-5,NA,NA,17,TRBV6-2/TRBV6-3
CASSLTGQGATNEKLFF,TGTGCCAGCAGCTTGACGGGACAGGGGGCAACTAATGAAAAACTGTTTTTT,TRBJ1-4,NA,TRBD1,17,TRBV5-4
CASSKSGTRVEKLFF,TGTGCCAGTAGTAAATCCGGGACAAGGGTAGAAAAACTGTTTTTT,TRBJ1-4,NA,NA,15,TRBV19
CAARQPGGNTIYF,TGTGCCGCAAGACAGCCAGGTGGAAACACCATATATTTT,TRBJ1-3,NA,NA,13,TRBV30
CASRTTTGMLGYTF,TGTGCCAGCAGGACAACGACAGGGATGCTTGGCTACACCTTC,TRBJ1-2,NA,TRBD1,14,TRBV7-2
CASSNQFREGNTEAFF,TGTGCCAGCAGCAACCAATTTAGGGAGGGGAACACTGAAGCTTTCTTT,TRBJ1-1,NA,NA,16,TRBV7-6
CASKGWDGYTF,TGTGCCAGCAAGGGATGGGATGGCTACACCTTC,TRBJ1-2,NA,NA,11,TRBV6-5
CASSLVGRSYEQYF,TGTGCCAGCAGCTTGGTGGGACGGTCATACGAGCAGTACTTC,TRBJ2-7,NA,NA,14,TRBV5-5
CASSLGGVTQETQYF,TGCGCCAGCAGCTTAGGCGGGGTCACCCAAGAGACCCAGTACTTC,TRBJ2-5,NA,NA,15,TRBV5-1